The source of this TCR beta chain is a study of shared clonotypes between healthy human individuals. All the donors were Caucasian adults who lived in Nashville, Tennessee. CDR1 is SGHNT, CDR2 YENEEA, per germline. The CDR3 consists of 15 residues. V was clipped by 3 bases and J by 0 bases, with 6 bases between them. Some clones are missing from TCRdb's copy, which holds only in-frame ones; the method was immunoSEQ multiplex PCR. This table has about 510,000 clones, more than 65% appearing once. This chain uses TRBV11-3 with TRBJ1-6; possibly TRBD1 for D (5 bases). The sequence was obtained from a woman in her thirties or forties in good health. Some clones in this sample may be carry-over from other donors' samples. The specimen sequenced was PBMCs. CDR3 region: CASSFDSSYNSPLHF. The CDR3 region has the DNA TGTGCCAGCAGCTTCGACAGCTCCTATAATTCACCCCTCCACTTT.